The next 13 T cell receptor beta chains were all read from a single sample in a study of shared clonotypes between healthy human individuals (TCRdb year 2020). The method behind the library was the immunoSEQ multiplex PCR assay. Not all clones reach the TCRdb copy of this immuneACCESS table, which keeps in-frame sequences only. Checked studies attribute under half of the gap to unresolved V genes and leave the rest unexplained. Within this sample are some 650,000 clones, with more than 95% of them counted one time only. The ten biggest clones cover 0.045% to 0.07% of the sample. Sequences were obtained from naive CD4+ T cells sorted from blood. In light of the paper, this sample's cell subset or site label describes: CD45RA+ positively selected. Receptors were obtained from a woman in her 30s in good health.

This clone is a singleton in its sample. The chain uses TRBV4-1 and TRBJ2-1, with 11 positions matching TRBD2. Germline trimming cut 4 bases from V and 4 bases from J; bases unmatched to any gene: 3. The CDR3 has 15 residues. Germline assignment: CDR1 MGHRA and CDR2 YSYEKL. CDR3 bases: TGCGCCAGCAGCCCCAGGACTAGCGGGTACAATGAGCAGTTCTTC. Its protein is CASSPRTSGYNEQFF.

This clone was counted once. The rearrangement uses TRBV19 and TRBJ1-4, with D perhaps matching TRBD1 (5 bases). In germline, CDR1 is LNHDA, CDR2 SQIVND (reference sequence). The CDR3 runs to 14 residues. Trimming left V 5 bases short and J 6 bases short, with 13 bases between. The CDR3, as DNA: TGTGCCAGTAGTCTTCCGGGACTAGATGAAAAACTGTTTTTT. Its translation is CASSLPGLDEKLFF. The full variable domain, its missing parts supplied by reference TRBV19 and TRBJ1-4, is DGGITQSPKYLFRKEGQNVTLSCEQNLNHDAMYWYRQDPGQGLRLIYYSQIVNDFQKGDIAEGYSVSREKKESFPLTVTSAQKNPTAFYLCASSLPGLDEKLFFGSGTQLSVL.

This chain joins TRBV6-5 and TRBJ2-7, with 7 bases fitting TRBD1. J gave up 2 bases and V 0 bases, and 7 bases lay outside the gene matches. The CDR3 loop spans 16 amino acids. Germline loops: CDR1 MNHEY, CDR2 SVGAGI. CDR3 nucleotide sequence: TGTGCCAGCAGTTACTCGTTTTTAGACAGGGCCTACGAGCAGTACTTC. Protein product: CASSYSFLDRAYEQYF.

The V and J genes are TRBV25-1 and TRBJ2-3; D gene unclear. The V gene's germline CDR1 is MGHDK and CDR2 SYGVNS. V gave up 1 base and J gave up 4 bases, with 3 bases separating them. This CDR3 is 12 amino acids long. The CDR3 DNA follows: TGTGCCAGCAGTGAATCGGCAGATACGCAGTATTTT. It specifies CASSESADTQYF.

The CDR3 region is CASSPVGTYGYTF. Here the CDR3 DNA reads TGTGCCAGCAGCCCAGTCGGGACCTATGGCTACACCTTC. The chain links TRBV11-2 to TRBJ1-2; weak D call: TRBD1 (5 bases). Trimming stripped 5 bases from V and 4 bases from J, with 11 bases between. The CDR3 has 13 residues. Germline V gives CDR1 SGHAT, CDR2 FQNNGV.

The J gene is TRBJ2-5, the V gene TRBV28; 9 bases are shared with TRBD1. Matching the DNA end better, TRBJ2-7 makes the J call doubtful. The germline V gene has CDR1 MDHEN and CDR2 SYDVKM. This CDR3 is built from 15 residues. The CDR3: CASSSSGTGWYEQYF. CDR3 coding DNA: TGTGCCAGCAGTTCATCCGGGACAGGGTGGTACGAGCAGTACTTC.

The rearrangement uses TRBV5-4 and TRBJ2-3, with D tentatively TRBD2 (6 bases). The germline V and J ends were trimmed by 0 bases and 1 base, with 9 bases remaining between them. Germline V gene data show CDR1 as SGHNT and CDR2 as YYREEE (reference sequence). This CDR3 region has 15 residues. The CDR3 sequence: CASSLGGEGTDTQYF. Written as DNA, the CDR3 is TGTGCCAGCAGCTTGGGGGGGGAAGGCACAGATACGCAGTATTTT.

The J gene is TRBJ2-6, the V gene TRBV6-4; D gene ambiguous. There are 15 residues in the CDR3. V was cut by 2 bases and J by 2 bases, with 7 bases left in between. CDR1 is MRHNA and CDR2 is SNTAGT in the germline V gene. CDR3 residues: CASSDGAAGANVLTF. The CDR3 bases are TGTGCCAGCAGTGACGGAGCTGCTGGGGCCAACGTCCTGACTTTC.

The chain employs TRBV15 and TRBJ1-2; D is perhaps TRBD1 (5 bases). Germline CDR1 and CDR2: LNHNV and YYDKDF (reference sequence). V lost 1 base, J lost 7 bases, and 10 bases lay in between. The CDR3 has 13 residues. The CDR3, as DNA: TGTGCCACCAGCAGAGTCAGGGATGGTGGCTACACCTTC. This codes for CATSRVRDGGYTF.

The sample holds one count of this clone. The chain is built from TRBV9 and TRBJ1-2; possible D gene TRBD1, 5 bases. The CDR3 is 15 amino acids. The ends were cut back, 0 bases at V and 1 base at J, with 10 bases in the middle. The V gene's germline CDR1 is SGDLS and CDR2 YYNGEE. The CDR3 is CASSVDWGGNYGYTF. The CDR3 nucleotides are TGTGCCAGCAGCGTAGATTGGGGCGGTAACTATGGCTACACCTTC. Complete variable domain (other parts from reference TRBV9 and TRBJ1-2): DSGVTQTPKHLITATGQRVTLRCSPRSGDLSVYWYQQSLDQGLQFLIQYYNGEERAKGNILERFSAQQFPDLHSELNLSSLELGDSALYFCASSVDWGGNYGYTFGSGTRLTVV.

This clone has just one count. The chain is built from TRBV28 and TRBJ2-2; D is perhaps TRBD2 (5 bases). V was trimmed by 5 bases and J by 7 bases, leaving 11 bases between them. This CDR3 contains 13 residues. CDR1 MDHEN and CDR2 SYDVKM come from the germline V gene. CDR3 in amino acids: CASSRDVLGELFF. The CDR3 DNA reads TGTGCCAGCAGTCGGGATGTTCTCGGGGAGCTGTTTTTT.

The chain is built from TRBV9 and TRBJ1-6; 8 bases line up with TRBD1. The CDR3 length is 18 residues. Germline values: CDR1 SGDLS, CDR2 YYNGEE. J gave up 0 bases and V 4 bases, and 9 bases lay outside the gene matches. The CDR3 spells CASSSHRDRSSYNSPLHF. As DNA, the CDR3 is TGTGCCAGCAGCTCCCACCGGGACAGGAGCTCCTATAATTCACCCCTCCACTTT.

The J gene is TRBJ2-2, the V gene TRBV27; D possibly corresponds to TRBD2 (6 bases). The V end lost 5 bases, the J end lost 7 bases, and 17 bases lay between the germline ends. The germline CDR1 and CDR2 sequences are MNHEY and SMNVEV (reference sequence). CDR3 size: 15 residues. The CDR3 bases are TGTGCCAGCAGTCCGCGACTAGTACGGGACGGGGAGCTGTTTTTT. It translates to CASSPRLVRDGELFF.